This T cell receptor (beta chain) emerged from a study of cytomegalovirus exposure and HLA in healthy donors. Overall study findings and caveats: Sequencing artifact likely explains a cluster of highly shared sequence variants. It was assumed in the presence/absence analyses that sequencing depth was roughly uniform across donors.

The CDR3 totals 15 residues. V gave up 5 bases and J gave up 9 bases, with 20 bases separating them. Germline V CDR1 and CDR2: MRHNA, SNTAGT. 60 Vbeta and 13 Jbeta primers were used in PCR. Clones were read by immunoSEQ multiplex PCR, and TCRdb kept only the in-frame ones, dropping some. The table has approximately 190,000 clones, about 80% seen once; the top ten hold roughly 3.2%. This clone has just a few counts. As yet, its antigen is unknown. This TCR derives from a man aged 40-55 years in good health and CMV-seropositive. The chain links TRBV6-4 to TRBJ2-1; D is ambiguous. The sample consisted of PBMCs. CDR3 sequence reads: CASSKTASAFGEQFF. The CDR3 DNA is TGTGCCAGCAGTAAGACTGCTTCCGCATTCGGTGAGCAGTTCTTC.